Below, 5 T cell receptor beta chains from the same sample are listed, as sequenced in a study of cytomegalovirus exposure and HLA in healthy donors. The primer mix had 60 Vbeta and 13 Jbeta primers. Produced via immunoSEQ multiplex PCR; TCRdb's table is partial and in-frame only. The table includes 150,000 to 200,000 clones, roughly 80% detected once. Sequencing was carried out using PBMCs. Receptors were obtained from a man under 40 in good health and CMV-seronegative.

The J gene is TRBJ1-1, the V gene TRBV12-1; the table calls TRBD1, which could not be checked here. TRBV12-1 is flagged as a pseudogene. CDR3 length: 15 residues. The CDR3 protein is CASSFWYRMGTEAFF. CDR3 nucleotides: TGTGCCAGCAGCTTTTGGTACAGGATGGGAACTGAAGCTTTCTTT.

Of note for this clone: Other DNA sequences from this sample encode an identical CDR3 as well. The V and J genes are TRBV18 and TRBJ1-1, with a tentative D call TRBD1 (5 bases). The V and J ends lost 4 bases and 1 base respectively, with 7 bases between them. Germline CDR1 is KGHSH and CDR2 is LQKENI. The CDR3 sequence is 13 residues long. CDR3 coding DNA: TGTGCCAGCTCACAAGGGGAGAACACTGAAGCTTTCTTT. Amino acid sequence: CASSQGENTEAFF.

This sequence joins TRBV5-4 and TRBJ2-2, with D perhaps matching TRBD2 (5 bases). Germline CDR1 is SGHNT and CDR2 is YYREEE (reference sequence). The V gene lost 2 bases and the J gene lost 6 bases, with 8 bases spanning the gap. The CDR3 sequence is 13 residues long. For the CDR3, the DNA is TGTGCCAGCAGCTTACGGGGTGCCGGGGAGCTGTTTTTT. This codes for CASSLRGAGELFF.

This sequence joins TRBV27 and TRBJ2-2, with 13 bases fitting TRBD2. Losses at the gene ends were 5 bases for V and 6 bases for J; bases not matched to a gene: 6. Per the germline V gene, CDR1 is MNHEY and CDR2 is SMNVEV (reference sequence). The CDR3 length is 16 residues. The CDR3 DNA reads TGTGCCAGCAGTCAAGGACTAGCGGGAGTAGCCGGGGAGCTGTTTTTT. It codes for CASSQGLAGVAGELFF.

This chain links TRBV5-1 with TRBJ2-7; TRBD1 might be the D (6 bases). CDR3 length equals 13 residues. From germline, CDR1 is SGHRS and CDR2 YFSETQ. The V end lost 5 bases, the J end lost 3 bases, and 12 bases lay between the germline ends. The CDR3: CASRPGTNYEQYF. The CDR3 nucleotides read TGCGCCAGCAGACCGGGGACAAACTACGAGCAGTACTTC.